These 21 T cell receptor beta chains share one sample of origin, sequenced in a study of identical twins. TCRdb called the 5' RACE reads again in MiXCR, with one record for every CDR3 protein. The sample has about 520,000 distinct CDR3 sequences; about 20% are singletons. This same sample was also taken into another study, of T cells expressing NK-cell markers.

Sequencing was performed on CD4+ T cells sorted from blood. Receptors originate from a woman between 18 and 29 years old in good health.

The gene calls are TRBV20-1 and TRBJ2-3, with TRBD2 matching 8 bases. The CDR3 loop spans 16 amino acids. Germline CDR1 and CDR2: DFQATT and SNEGSKA (reference sequence). With V trimmed by 0 bases and J by 0 bases, 5 bases remained unmatched. CDR3 amino acids: CSARDLVAGSTDTQYF. Written as DNA, the CDR3 is TGCAGTGCTAGAGATCTCGTAGCGGGAAGCACAGATACGCAGTATTTT.

This clonotype was counted a few times. This chain connects TRBV10-3 to TRBJ1-2; perhaps TRBD1 as D (5 bases). With 10 bases removed from V and 4 bases from J, the gap between germline ends came to 13 bases. The CDR3 is made up of 12 amino acids. Germline loops: CDR1 ENHRY, CDR2 SYGVKD. The chain's CDR3 is CASLGEGYGYTF. The CDR3 bases are TGTGCCAGCCTGGGGGAGGGCTATGGCTACACCTTC.

The rearrangement links TRBV6-1 to TRBJ2-1; 7 nucleotides match TRBD2. This CDR3 has 13 residues. Germline values: CDR1 MNHNS, CDR2 SASEGT. The V gene end was trimmed by 6 bases and the J gene end by 7 bases; junction bases not matched to a gene: 6. Here the CDR3 DNA reads TGTGCCAGCAGAGGAGCGGGACTTAATGAGCAGTTCTTC. This sequence encodes CASRGAGLNEQFF.

This clonotype was detected only a few times. This chain joins TRBV18 and TRBJ1-5, with D tentatively TRBD1 (6 bases). Germline V gives CDR1 KGHSH, CDR2 LQKENI. Trimming stripped 4 bases from V and 6 bases from J, with 10 bases between. CDR3 length: 13 residues. The chain's CDR3 is CASSLQGPQPQHF. The CDR3 DNA reads TGTGCCAGCTCACTACAGGGTCCTCAGCCCCAGCATTTT.

Only a few counts were recorded for this clonotype. The rearrangement joins TRBV15 to TRBJ2-7; D is perhaps TRBD1 (6 bases). The length of the CDR3 is 15 residues. Trimming removed 2 bases from V and 5 bases from J, with 16 bases in between. Germline V CDR1 and CDR2: LNHNV, YYDKDF (reference sequence). The CDR3 DNA is TGTGCCACCAGCAGATCCGACAGGATTCCCCACGAGCAGTACTTC. It is translated as CATSRSDRIPHEQYF.

V gene TRBV12-3 or TRBV12-4 combines with J gene TRBJ2-1, with D possibly TRBD2 on 6 matching bases. V was shortened by 6 bases and J by 1 base, with 13 bases between the two germline ends. This CDR3 region has 15 residues. CDR3: CASRSGEKSYNEQFF. CDR3 DNA: TGTGCCAGCAGGTCGGGGGAGAAGTCCTACAATGAGCAGTTCTTC.

This clonotype was counted between two and nine times. The CDR3 DNA is TGCGCCAGCAGCCAAGTATCCCTAGCGGGATTCACCGGGGAGCTGTTTTTT. Translating it yields CASSQVSLAGFTGELFF. This chain connects TRBV4-3 to TRBJ2-2; 9 nucleotides line up with TRBD2. The CDR3 runs 17 residues. Trimming removed 1 base from V and 4 bases from J; junction bases left unmatched: 7. Per germline, CDR1 LGHNA and CDR2 YSLEER.

The rearrangement links TRBV6-5 to TRBJ2-7; D is undetermined. CDR1 and CDR2 from the germline V gene are MNHEY and SVGAGI. The germline V and J ends were trimmed by 2 bases and 2 bases, with 10 bases remaining between them. The CDR3 consists of 14 residues. CDR3 amino acids: CASSYMMGTYEQYF. In DNA form, the CDR3 reads TGTGCCAGCAGTTACATGATGGGGACCTACGAGCAGTACTTC.

The gene calls are TRBV7-2 and TRBJ2-2; D might be TRBD2 (5 bases). V was trimmed by 5 bases and J by 7 bases, leaving 17 bases between them. The germline V gene encodes CDR1 SGHTA and CDR2 FQGNSA. The CDR3 loop spans 15 amino acids. The chain's CDR3 is CASSALGELGGELFF. The CDR3 DNA is TGTGCCAGCAGCGCCCTTGGGGAGCTGGGCGGGGAGCTGTTTTTT.

This clonotype has more than one count but fewer than ten. The gene calls are TRBV12-3 or TRBV12-4 and TRBJ2-1; D remains ambiguous. The CDR3 totals 13 residues. V lost 2 bases and J lost 9, with 11 bases in between. The CDR3 sequence: CASSLSDVAEQFF. The DNA for the CDR3 is TGTGCCAGCAGTTTATCTGACGTCGCTGAGCAGTTCTTC.

This clonotype showed up just a few times. The chain employs TRBV5-1 and TRBJ1-2, with D perhaps matching TRBD1 (5 bases). The CDR3 runs to 13 residues. Germline V CDR1 and CDR2: SGHRS, YFSETQ. Trimming cost V 6 bases and J 5 bases, with 14 bases left between them. CDR3 nucleotide sequence: TGCGCCAGCAATGAGGGGCGCGATTATGGCTACACCTTC. This encodes CASNEGRDYGYTF.

There are many counts of this clonotype. CDR3 coding DNA: TGTGCCAGCAGCCGTTCCATGAAAAGCAACACTAATGAGCAGTTCTTC. Translated: CASSRSMKSNTNEQFF. This chain connects TRBV6-2 or TRBV6-3 to TRBJ2-1, with D hard to call. From germline, CDR1 is MNHEY and CDR2 SVGEGT. CDR3 length: 16 residues. Trimming took off 6 bases at V and 7 bases at J, with 22 bases between the two ends.

In its sample, this clonotype was seen many times. This chain joins TRBV6-1 and TRBJ1-1; D call uncertain. Germline V gene lookup returns CDR1 MNHNS and CDR2 SASEGT. This CDR3 contains 13 residues. V lost 7 bases and J lost 5, with 14 bases in between. The CDR3 coding sequence is TGTGCCAGCATCAACGCAGAGGCTACTGAAGCTTTCTTT. It codes for CASINAEATEAFF.

This sequence joins TRBV14 and TRBJ2-1; no firm D call. Trimming cost V 4 bases and J 4 bases, with 8 bases left between them. Germline values: CDR1 SGHDN, CDR2 FVKESK. The CDR3 is made up of 13 amino acids. CDR3: CASSPNTYNEQFF. CDR3 bases: TGTGCCAGCAGCCCAAATACTTACAATGAGCAGTTCTTC.

The gene calls are TRBV12-3 or TRBV12-4 and TRBJ1-2, with a weak D call TRBD1 (6 bases). This CDR3 has 14 residues. The ends were cut back, 5 bases at V and 8 bases at J, with 18 bases in the middle. The CDR3 DNA follows: TGTGCCAGCAGTCGTATCATAACAACAGGGGGCTACACCTTC. Residues: CASSRIITTGGYTF.

This clonotype was observed a few times. The rearrangement links TRBV7-2 to TRBJ1-1; no definite D call. The CDR3 runs 15 residues. V lost 1 base and J lost 0, with 9 bases in between. Germline V gene lookup returns CDR1 SGHTA and CDR2 FQGNSA. The CDR3 sequence: CASSLVWSLNTEAFF. The CDR3 DNA reads TGTGCCAGCAGCTTAGTGTGGTCCCTGAACACTGAAGCTTTCTTT.

The V gene is TRBV30, the J gene TRBJ2-7; tentative D call: TRBD2 (5 bases). CDR1 is GTSNPN, CDR2 SVGIG, per germline (reference sequence). This CDR3 contains 14 residues. V was shortened by 1 base and J by 7 bases, with 17 bases between the two germline ends. In nucleotides, the CDR3 is TGTGCCTGGAGTGCCCGGTGGCGGGCCGGGGAGCAGTACTTC. Translation gives CAWSARWRAGEQYF.

The chain uses TRBV24-1 and TRBJ2-1, with 7 nucleotides matching TRBD2. The CDR3 sequence is 16 residues long. Germline-derived CDR1 and CDR2 are KGHDR and SFDVKD. J gave up 1 base and V 4 bases, and 6 bases lay outside the gene matches. The CDR3 region is CATSDRSGNSYNEQFF. The DNA of the CDR3 is TGTGCCACCAGTGACCGAAGCGGGAATTCCTACAATGAGCAGTTCTTC.

The chain is built from TRBV20-1 and TRBJ2-1; TRBD2 agrees at 9 bases. The CDR3 sequence is 15 residues long. Trimming removed 1 base from V and 6 bases from J; junction bases left unmatched: 7. Germline V CDR1 and CDR2: DFQATT, SNEGSKA (reference sequence). CDR3 coding DNA: TGCAGTGCTAGAGGGGGGCTAGCGGGGCTCAATGAGCAGTTCTTC. It translates to CSARGGLAGLNEQFF.

This clonotype was observed a handful of times. The J gene is TRBJ2-7, the V gene TRBV15; possibly TRBD1 for D (7 bases). The CDR3 spans 14 residues. Germline assignment: CDR1 LNHNV and CDR2 YYDKDF (reference sequence). The ends were cut back, 4 bases at V and 3 bases at J, with 13 bases in the middle. The CDR3 sequence: CATSIRQGGYEQYF. The CDR3 DNA reads TGTGCCACCAGCATTAGACAGGGAGGCTACGAGCAGTACTTC.

This clonotype was detected a few times. This chain joins TRBV2 and TRBJ1-5, with TRBD1 identical over 12 bases. This CDR3 is built from 14 residues. V shed 7 bases, J shed 7 bases, and the junction held 5 bases outside the gene matches. Germline assignment: CDR1 SNHLY and CDR2 FYNNEI. This CDR3 is CASTGTGGGQPQHF. The CDR3 DNA sequence: TGTGCCAGCACCGGGACAGGGGGCGGACAGCCCCAGCATTTT. Full variable domain (missing parts from reference TRBV2 and TRBJ1-5): EPEVTQTPSHQVTQMGQEVILRCVPISNHLYFYWYRQILGQKVEFLVSFYNNEISEKSEIFDDQFSVERPDGSNFTLKIRSTKLEDSAMYFCASTGTGGGQPQHFGDGTRLSIL.